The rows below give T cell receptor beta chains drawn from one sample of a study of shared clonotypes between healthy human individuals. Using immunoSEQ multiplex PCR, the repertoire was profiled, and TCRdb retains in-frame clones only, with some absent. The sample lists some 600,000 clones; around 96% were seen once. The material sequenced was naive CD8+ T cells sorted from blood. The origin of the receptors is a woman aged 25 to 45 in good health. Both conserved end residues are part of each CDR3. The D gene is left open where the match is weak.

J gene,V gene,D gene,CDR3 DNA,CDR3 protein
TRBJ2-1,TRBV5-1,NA,TGCGCCAGCAGCTTGGGGGTGAATGAGCAGTTCTTC,CASSLGVNEQFF
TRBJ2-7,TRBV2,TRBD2,TGTGCCACGGACGGGTCTAGCGGGAGAGACGAGCAGTACTTC,CATDGSSGRDEQYF
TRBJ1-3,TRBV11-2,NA,TGTGCCAGCAGTCAGGGGCGGCTGGGTGGAAACACCATATATTTT,CASSQGRLGGNTIYF
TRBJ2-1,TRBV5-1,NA,TGCGCCAGCAGCTTGGTGGGAGACTTGCGGATCTTC,CASSLVGDLRIF
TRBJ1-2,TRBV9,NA,TGTGCCAGCACCCAAATGTCGGGAGCCTATGGCTACACCTTC,CASTQMSGAYGYTF
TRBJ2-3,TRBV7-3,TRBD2,TGTGCCAGCAGCTCGCTAGCGGGATCCTATACGCAGTATTTT,CASSSLAGSYTQYF
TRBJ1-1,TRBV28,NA,TGTGCCAGCAGTTTACTCGGCGGGACCGGAGACAACACTGAAGCTTTCTTT,CASSLLGGTGDNTEAFF
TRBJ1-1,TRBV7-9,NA,TGTGCCAGCAGCCCCCGGACAGCTGAAGCTTTCTTT,CASSPRTAEAFF
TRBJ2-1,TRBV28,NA,TGTGCCAGCAGTTTAAGTCGGGTTGCCTACAATGAGCAGTTCTTC,CASSLSRVAYNEQFF
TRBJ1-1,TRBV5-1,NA,TGCGCCAGCACTGAACCCTCGAACACTGAAGCTTTCTTT,CASTEPSNTEAFF
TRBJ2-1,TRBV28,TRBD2,TGTGCCAGCAGTTTAGGACTAGGTGTACGCGATGAGCAGTTCTTC,CASSLGLGVRDEQFF
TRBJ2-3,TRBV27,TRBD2,TGTGCCAGCAGTTTAGGGGACTATCCTAGCACAGATACGCAGTATTTT,CASSLGDYPSTDTQYF
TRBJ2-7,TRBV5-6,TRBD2,TGTGCCAGCAGCTTCGGGACTAGCAGCTACGAGCAGTACTTC,CASSFGTSSYEQYF
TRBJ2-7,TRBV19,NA,TGTGCCAGTAGTAGCCCTTCTTACGAGCAGTACTTC,CASSSPSYEQYF
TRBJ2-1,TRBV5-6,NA,TGTGCCAGCAGCTTGGTAGCGCGGGAAGTGGGGAATGAGCAGTTCTTC,CASSLVAREVGNEQFF
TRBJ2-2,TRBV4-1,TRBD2,TGCGCCAGCAGCCACAGTAGCGCTAGCGGGAACACCGGGGAGCTGTTTTTT,CASSHSSASGNTGELFF